These 20 T cell receptor beta chains were sequenced from one sample in a study of early T cells in non-severe SARS-CoV-2 infection. Using its own MiXCR run on the 5' RACE reads, TCRdb lists one record per CDR3 protein. Seen here are tens of thousands of distinct CDR3 sequences, about 13% observed once, and the top ten hold around 1.2%. Sequencing used whole blood. The receptors here all came from an adult who was a healthcare worker with PCR-confirmed SARS-CoV-2 infection or an uninfected control (not recorded which).

This clonotype has a handful of counts. The chain uses TRBV20-1 and TRBJ2-1; D gene ambiguous. In germline, CDR1 is DFQATT, CDR2 SNEGSKA (reference sequence). This CDR3 spans 14 amino acids. V shed 5 bases and J shed 3 bases, with 14 bases lying between them. The CDR3 sequence: CSAGGRLDYNEQFF. The CDR3 DNA reads as TGCAGTGCTGGCGGACGGCTTGACTACAATGAGCAGTTCTTC.

At least ten counts were recorded for this clonotype. The chain links TRBV27 to TRBJ1-1; no definite D call. This CDR3 is 12 amino acids long. CDR1 is MNHEY, CDR2 SMNVEV, per germline (reference sequence). Trimming removed 6 bases at V and 7 bases at J, with 12 bases between. As DNA, the CDR3 is TGTGCCAGCAGCCGAGGACGGAATGAAGCTTTCTTT. Translated, it gives CASSRGRNEAFF.

This chain connects TRBV20-1 to TRBJ2-2; D ambiguous. CDR1 is DFQATT and CDR2 is SNEGSKA in the germline V gene (reference sequence). The V and J ends lost 0 bases and 5 bases respectively, with 16 bases between them. CDR3 size: 16 residues. CDR3 loop: CSARDLNRPRTGELFF. CDR3 in DNA: TGCAGTGCTAGAGATTTAAACCGCCCCAGAACCGGGGAGCTGTTTTTT.

This clonotype occurred many times. The chain joins TRBV28 to TRBJ1-2; a weak D match, TRBD1 (5 bases). CDR3 length equals 17 residues. Deletions cut 1 base from V and 4 bases from J, with 19 bases between. The germline V gene has CDR1 MDHEN and CDR2 SYDVKM. The CDR3 bases are TGTGCCAGCAGTTTATTAACAGGAACGATCGGAGTCTATGGCTACACCTTC. It specifies CASSLLTGTIGVYGYTF.

The chain carries TRBV11-2 and TRBJ2-7; TRBD2 aligns across 7 bases. The CDR3 is 13 amino acids. The V gene end was trimmed by 7 bases and the J gene end by 3 bases; junction bases not matched to a gene: 6. CDR1 and CDR2 from the germline V gene are SGHAT and FQNNGV. The CDR3 DNA is TGTGCCAGCACTCTGGGGGGGAGCTACGAGCAGTACTTC. This translates into CASTLGGSYEQYF.

This clonotype was counted ten times or more. CDR3: CASSEQGTEAFF. CDR3 nucleotides: TGTGCCAGCAGCGAACAGGGCACTGAAGCTTTCTTT. The genes are TRBV6-2 or TRBV6-3 and TRBJ1-1; maybe TRBD1 (6 bases). Germline-derived CDR1 and CDR2 are MNHEY and SVGEGT. The CDR3 has 12 amino acids. V shed 6 bases and J shed 4 bases, with 9 bases lying between them.

The chain has TRBV19 and TRBJ2-2; possible D gene TRBD2, 5 bases. This CDR3 comprises 15 residues. In germline, CDR1 is LNHDA, CDR2 SQIVND (reference sequence). The ends were cut back, 8 bases at V and 1 base at J, with 14 bases in the middle. CDR3 residues: CASHRAALNTGELFF. The CDR3 DNA reads as TGTGCCAGTCACCGAGCGGCCTTGAACACCGGGGAGCTGTTTTTT.

The table lists this clonotype with many counts. The chain carries TRBV5-1 and TRBJ2-7, with TRBD1 matching over 8 bases. The CDR3 is 15 residues long. V lost 1 base, J lost 0 bases, and 3 bases stayed unmatched. CDR1 and CDR2 (germline): SGHRS, YFSETQ. The CDR3 is CASSLLGQGSYEQYF. CDR3 DNA sequence: TGCGCCAGCAGCTTGTTAGGACAGGGCTCCTACGAGCAGTACTTC.

The chain links TRBV4-3 to TRBJ1-1, with 7 bases identical to TRBD1. V shed 0 bases, J shed 8 bases, and the junction held 6 bases outside the gene matches. CDR3 length equals 14 residues. Germline V gives CDR1 LGHNA, CDR2 YSLEER. The CDR3 here is CASSQDSSRGEAFF. The CDR3 region has the DNA TGCGCCAGCAGCCAAGATTCAAGCAGGGGGGAAGCTTTCTTT.

The rearrangement joins TRBV6-1 to TRBJ2-7; the match to TRBD1 covers 10 bases. CDR1 is MNHNS and CDR2 is SASEGT in the germline V gene. V lost 2 bases, J lost 2 bases, and 3 bases stayed unmatched. This CDR3 is built from 15 residues. The CDR3 reads CASSELGTGAYEQYF. The CDR3 bases are TGTGCCAGCAGTGAATTGGGGACAGGGGCCTACGAGCAGTACTTC.

This clonotype appeared a few times. This chain joins TRBV7-9 and TRBJ2-1; weak D call: TRBD1 (6 bases). V was shortened by 7 bases and J by 2 bases, with 9 bases between the two germline ends. This CDR3 comprises 13 residues. Per the germline V gene, CDR1 is SEHNR and CDR2 is FQNEAQ (reference sequence). The CDR3 is CASKGGTYNEQFF. CDR3 nucleotide sequence: TGTGCCAGCAAAGGGGGTACCTACAATGAGCAGTTCTTC.

The chain joins TRBV18 to TRBJ2-7; 7 nucleotides match TRBD1. CDR3 size: 14 residues. CDR1 and CDR2 from the germline V gene are KGHSH and LQKENI. The V and J ends lost 3 bases and 2 bases, in that order; junction bases with no gene match: 4. CDR3 sequence: CASSPGTATYEQYF. CDR3 sequence (DNA): TGTGCCAGCTCACCTGGGACAGCAACCTACGAGCAGTACTTC.

This clonotype was seen repeatedly, ten times or more. CDR3 sequence (DNA): TGCAGCACCCGTGAGCTAGAGTACAATGAGCAGTTCTTC. Its translation: CSTRELEYNEQFF. The chain has TRBV29-1 and TRBJ2-1; D gene uncertain. Germline assignment: CDR1 SQVTM and CDR2 ANQGSEA. Trimming removed 8 bases at V and 4 bases at J, with 15 bases between. The CDR3 has 13 residues.

This clonotype was observed a handful of times. The rearrangement joins TRBV18 to TRBJ2-7, with D possibly called TRBD1 or TRBD2 (5 bases each). Germline loops: CDR1 KGHSH, CDR2 LQKENI. The CDR3 runs 14 residues. V lost 6 bases, J lost 6 bases, and 18 bases lay in between. DNA for the CDR3: TGTGCCAGCTCCCCGAACGGGGCCCCCTCCGAGCAGTACTTC. Its translation: CASSPNGAPSEQYF.

In this sample, this clonotype turned up a few times. The CDR3 DNA reads as TGTGCCAGCAGTTTAGCAGCAGGGGTCGGGACTGGTACTGAAGCTTTCTTT. Its translation is CASSLAAGVGTGTEAFF. This chain connects TRBV12-3 or TRBV12-4 to TRBJ1-1; possibly TRBD1 for D (6 bases). The length of the CDR3 is 17 residues. The ends were cut back, 0 bases at V and 5 bases at J, with 19 bases in the middle.

The table lists this clonotype with many counts. This rearrangement joins TRBV11-2 to TRBJ2-2; 8 nucleotides agree with TRBD1. The CDR3 runs 17 residues. The ends lost 4 bases at V and 8 bases at J; junction bases unmatched: 15. Looked up from germline, CDR1 is SGHAT and CDR2 is FQNNGV. The CDR3: CASSSLQGAIKLGELFF. For the CDR3, the DNA is TGTGCCAGCAGCTCTCTTCAGGGGGCGATAAAACTTGGGGAGCTGTTTTTT.

The chain links TRBV27 to TRBJ1-1; D remains unclear. The CDR3 sequence is 13 residues long. Deletions cut 7 bases from V and 2 bases from J, with 11 bases between. Germline CDR1 and CDR2: MNHEY and SMNVEV (reference sequence). The CDR3 bases are TGTGCCAGCAAGGTACGGGGAAACACTGAAGCTTTCTTT. It specifies CASKVRGNTEAFF.

V gene TRBV28 combines with J gene TRBJ1-1, with no clear D. The CDR3 is 11 residues long. V was clipped by 6 bases and J by 1 base, with 3 bases between them. Germline CDR1 and CDR2: MDHEN and SYDVKM. CDR3 DNA sequence: TGTGCCAGCAGGACGAACACTGAAGCTTTCTTT. As protein: CASRTNTEAFF.

This clonotype came up a few times. The chain couples TRBV7-9 to TRBJ1-1, with 7 bases that match TRBD1. This CDR3 spans 13 amino acids. The trim removed 4 bases at V and 8 bases at J, leaving 7 bases unmatched. In germline, CDR1 is SEHNR, CDR2 FQNEAQ (reference sequence). The CDR3 DNA is TGTGCCAGCAGCTACCGGACAGGCGGGGAAGCTTTCTTT. Translating gives CASSYRTGGEAFF. Based on the CDR3 plus reference TRBV7-9 and TRBJ1-1, the full variable domain is DTGVSQNPRHKITKRGQNVTFRCDPISEHNRLYWYRQTLGQGPEFLTYFQNEAQLEKSRLLSDRFSAERPKGSFSTLEIQRTEQGDSAMYLCASSYRTGGEAFFGQGTRLTVV.

This clonotype was seen more than once but under ten times. The CDR3 is CASSLAYENINEQFF. CDR3 bases: TGTGCCAGCAGTTTAGCATATGAGAATATCAATGAGCAGTTCTTC. The chain recombines TRBV27 with TRBJ2-1, with D uncertain. In germline, CDR1 is MNHEY, CDR2 SMNVEV (reference sequence). The CDR3 totals 15 residues. The V and J ends lost 2 bases and 6 bases respectively, with 14 bases between them.